The next 18 T cell receptor beta chains were all read from a single sample in a study of T cells in Graves' hyperthyroidism and ophthalmopathy. Amplified TCR beta CDR3 regions derived from RNA transcripts. Initially, a first-round RT-PCR of the TCR CDR3 employed the HTBI primer set. TCRdb independently ran MiXCR on the multiplex PCR reads; one entry per CDR3 protein. Among some 500,000 distinct CDR3 sequences listed, approximately 15% were seen once. The sample was blood. These receptors were taken from a woman in her late teens or twenties with Graves' hyperthyroidism.

This clonotype was seen many times. V gene TRBV12-5 combines with J gene TRBJ2-7; TRBD2 is a possible D gene (7 bases). There are 15 residues in the CDR3. Germline-derived CDR1 and CDR2 are LGHNT and FRNRAP. V was trimmed by 0 bases and J by 3 bases, leaving 12 bases between them. The chain's CDR3 is CASGLVTGRDYEQYF. The CDR3 coding sequence is TGTGCTAGTGGTTTGGTAACAGGGAGGGACTACGAGCAGTACTTC.

This clonotype was detected a few times. J is TRBJ2-7 and V is TRBV19, with D uncertain. CDR3 length equals 10 residues. V was cut by 6 bases and J by 6 bases, with 6 bases left in between. Germline V lookup: CDR1 LNHDA, CDR2 SQIVND (reference sequence). The CDR3 nucleotides are TGTGCCAGTAGCCCGAGCGAGCAGTACGTC. It translates to CASSPSEQYV.

This clonotype was found a few times. The chain joins TRBV20-1 to TRBJ2-7; D is perhaps TRBD1 or TRBD2 (6 bases each). This CDR3 contains 16 residues. Germline V gene sequence: CDR1 DFQATT, CDR2 SNEGSKA (reference sequence). Trimming removed 4 bases at V and 2 bases at J, with 21 bases between. Written as DNA, the CDR3 is TGCAGTGCTACCCCCGCGGGGACACTTGACACCTACGAGCAGTACTTC. Protein product: CSATPAGTLDTYEQYF.

For this clonotype: A much larger clonotype is one base distant, so this may be a read error. This sequence joins TRBV12-3 or TRBV12-4 and TRBJ2-5, with 8 bases identical to TRBD2. After removal of 6 bases from V and 7 bases from J, the junction contained 7 bases not matched to a gene. The CDR3 runs to 13 residues. The CDR3: CASRERERATQYF. CDR3 DNA sequence: TGTGCCAGCAGGGAGCGGGAGAGGGCGACCCAGTACTTC.

This clonotype was picked up a small number of times. Possible read error: a much larger clone is one base away. This chain joins TRBV27 and TRBJ1-1; unclear D gene. Trimming shortened V by 5 bases and J by 5 bases, and 12 bases separated the two germline ends. The CDR3 length is 13 residues. CDR1 and CDR2 (germline): MNHEY, SMNVEV (reference sequence). The CDR3 is CASSDLTETEAFF. In DNA form, the CDR3 reads TGTGCCAGCAGTGATTTGACCGAGACTGAAGCTTTCTTT.

The chain has TRBV19 and TRBJ2-2, with D perhaps matching TRBD1 or TRBD2 (6 bases each). The V end lost 3 bases, the J end lost 2 bases, and 13 bases lay between the germline ends. Germline CDR1 reads LNHDA; CDR2 reads SQIVND (reference sequence). The CDR3 runs to 16 residues. The CDR3 sequence is CASSILGGHNTGELFF. In DNA form, the CDR3 reads TGTGCCAGTAGTATTCTCGGGGGACACAACACCGGGGAGCTGTTTTTT.

This clonotype was found many times. The CDR3 DNA follows: TGTGCCAGCAGTGACTCTGAGTTGGAGACCCAGTACTTC. This gives the protein CASSDSELETQYF. V and J are TRBV2 and TRBJ2-5; no clear D. CDR1 and CDR2 (germline): SNHLY, FYNNEI. Trimming took 3 bases from V and 5 from J, leaving 10 bases between them. This CDR3 is 13 amino acids long. The full variable domain, with the rest looked up from reference TRBV2 and TRBJ2-5, is EPEVTQTPSHQVTQMGQEVILRCVPISNHLYFYWYRQILGQKVEFLVSFYNNEISEKSEIFDDQFSVERPDGSNFTLKIRSTKLEDSAMYFCASSDSELETQYFGPGTRLLVL.

There are many counts of this clonotype. This chain links TRBV20-1 with TRBJ2-5; tentatively, D is TRBD1 (5 bases). This CDR3 is 16 amino acids long. In germline, CDR1 is DFQATT, CDR2 SNEGSKA (reference sequence). The V and J ends lost 2 bases and 5 bases respectively, with 21 bases between them. CDR3 sequence reads: CSARNQLVAGMETQYF. For the CDR3, the DNA is TGCAGTGCTAGAAATCAACTGGTCGCAGGGATGGAGACCCAGTACTTC.

This clonotype was counted ten times or more. This rearrangement joins TRBV5-1 to TRBJ1-2, with 7 bases identical to TRBD1. CDR1 SGHRS and CDR2 YFSETQ come from the germline V gene. The length of the CDR3 is 15 residues. With 6 bases clipped from V and 4 bases from J, the junction kept 12 bases outside the gene matches. CDR3 loop: CASNPSGTDAYGYTF. DNA of the CDR3: TGCGCCAGCAACCCTTCCGGGACAGACGCCTATGGCTACACCTTC.

This chain joins TRBV9 and TRBJ2-3; TRBD2 matches 11 bases. Per germline, CDR1 SGDLS and CDR2 YYNGEE. V shed 3 bases, J shed 4 bases, and the junction held 4 bases outside the gene matches. The CDR3 runs to 15 residues. CDR3 region: CASSELAGVPDTQYF. In DNA form, the CDR3 reads TGTGCCAGCAGCGAACTAGCGGGAGTACCAGATACGCAGTATTTT.

This clonotype was detected a few times. The chain recombines TRBV29-1 with TRBJ2-1; TRBD2 agrees at 8 bases. With 6 bases clipped from V and 0 bases from J, the junction kept 4 bases outside the gene matches. Germline lookup yields CDR1 SQVTM and CDR2 ANQGSEA. CDR3 length: 14 amino acids. CDR3 region: CSVKRGSSYNEQFF. CDR3 nucleotide sequence: TGCAGCGTCAAGCGGGGGAGCTCCTACAATGAGCAGTTCTTC.

This clonotype was counted only a few times. The chain is built from TRBV19 and TRBJ2-1; 11 bases agree with TRBD2. This CDR3 is 15 amino acids long. V lost 9 bases and J lost 4; bases outside the gene matches: 8. Per the germline V gene, CDR1 is LNHDA and CDR2 is SQIVND (reference sequence). The CDR3 bases are TGTGCCAGCCGACTAGCGGGGCACCTGTACAATGAGCAGTTCTTC. Residues: CASRLAGHLYNEQFF. Looking up the rest from reference TRBV19 and TRBJ2-1 gives the full variable domain: DGGITQSPKYLFRKEGQNVTLSCEQNLNHDAMYWYRQDPGQGLRLIYYSQIVNDFQKGDIAEGYSVSREKKESFPLTVTSAQKNPTAFYLCASRLAGHLYNEQFFGPGTRLTVL.

In this sample, this clonotype turned up many times. The chain combines TRBV27 with TRBJ2-4; TRBD1 or TRBD2 may be the D gene (6 bases each). V shed 7 bases and J shed 8 bases, with 18 bases lying between them. Germline V gene lookup returns CDR1 MNHEY and CDR2 SMNVEV (reference sequence). This CDR3 comprises 14 residues. The CDR3 sequence is CASTPGGRADIQYF. The DNA of the CDR3 is TGTGCCAGCACCCCCGGGGGCAGGGCGGACATTCAGTACTTC.

The chain joins TRBV28 to TRBJ1-6, with D perhaps matching TRBD1 (6 bases). Germline V gene sequence: CDR1 MDHEN, CDR2 SYDVKM. The CDR3 is 15 residues long. V lost 3 bases to trimming and J lost 7 bases, with 13 bases between them. The CDR3 bases are TGTGCCAGCAGTTTCGGGGGGCGAGTGAATTCACCCCTCCACTTT. Translated: CASSFGGRVNSPLHF.

This clonotype has a count of ten or more. The chain uses TRBV27 and TRBJ1-2, with a tentative D call TRBD1 (5 bases). CDR1 is MNHEY and CDR2 is SMNVEV in the germline V gene (reference sequence). CDR3 length: 17 amino acids. Trimming removed 1 base at V and 0 bases at J, with 15 bases between. The CDR3 loop is CASSLFQGVQANYGYTF. The CDR3 region has the DNA TGTGCCAGCAGTTTATTTCAGGGCGTCCAGGCTAACTATGGCTACACCTTC.

This clonotype was detected ten times or more. This chain links TRBV3-1 with TRBJ1-2; 8 bases fit TRBD1. This CDR3 region has 14 residues. With 6 bases clipped from V and 2 bases from J, the junction kept 5 bases outside the gene matches. Germline V gene lookup returns CDR1 LGHDT and CDR2 YNNKEL (reference sequence). The CDR3 sequence is CASSGTGTNYGYTF. The CDR3 DNA is TGTGCCAGCAGTGGGACAGGAACCAACTATGGCTACACCTTC.

A word on this clonotype: Possible read error: a much larger clone is one base away. The chain combines TRBV3-1 with TRBJ2-1, with TRBD2 matching 7 bases. The CDR3 is made up of 15 amino acids. Germline V gene data show CDR1 as LGHDT and CDR2 as YNNKEL (reference sequence). CDR3 loop: CASSHRAGPYSEQFF. The CDR3 nucleotides are TGTGCCAGCAGCCACCGAGCGGGGCCCTACAGTGAGCAGTTCTTC.

This clonotype was counted a few times. The chain links TRBV7-9 to TRBJ2-6; 8 nucleotides align to TRBD1. This CDR3 contains 18 residues. CDR1 is SEHNR, CDR2 FQNEAQ, per germline (reference sequence). The ends lost 6 bases at V and 1 base at J; junction bases unmatched: 11. In DNA, the CDR3 is TGTGCCAGCAGACCGACCGGGACAGGCTCGTCTGGGGCCAACGTCCTGACTTTC. Protein sequence: CASRPTGTGSSGANVLTF.